The T cell receptor beta chain under discussion was sequenced for a study of T cells after yellow fever vaccination. Whole-study results and caveats: A large majority of primary-vaccination clones showed up again after the booster (approximately 95% CD4, 88% CD8). Shared CD4/CD8 clonotypes were a small share, likely from convergent recombination.

In TCRdb, the 5' RACE reads were re-called with MiXCR into one record per CDR3 protein. The profile shows 250,000 to 350,000 distinct CDR3 sequences, around 7% of them singletons. In the case of this clonotype: What it recognizes is unknown.

Trimming shortened V by 8 bases and J by 0 bases, and 10 bases separated the two germline ends. CDR1 MNHEY and CDR2 SVGEGT come from the germline V gene. The CDR3 spans 13 residues. The sample here was PBMCs, taken roughly seven weeks after the first yellow fever vaccination. The rearrangement uses TRBV6-2 or TRBV6-3 and TRBJ1-1; D is unresolved. The sequence derives from a man aged 18 to 30 who received the YFV17D yellow fever vaccine. This CDR3 reads CASFGGVNTEAFF. CDR3 coding DNA: TGTGCCAGCTTCGGCGGGGTGAACACTGAAGCTTTCTTT.